Each of the 26 T cell receptor beta chains below was sequenced from the same sample in a study of blood T cell repertoires in COVID-19. Clones were read by immunoSEQ multiplex PCR, and TCRdb kept only the in-frame ones, dropping some. The sample contains roughly 300,000 clones, less than 85% of which appear only once. Sample: peripheral blood. Source of these receptors: a human donor with COVID-19, enrolled during active disease. The donor label of this sample is uncertain.

The V and J genes are TRBV2 and TRBJ2-7, with 9 bases matching TRBD2. This CDR3 comprises 20 residues. V dropped 6 bases and J dropped 0; count of bases not matched to a gene: 21. CDR1 SNHLY and CDR2 FYNNEI come from the germline V gene. CDR3 loop: CASRLSGSISPVPVSYEQYF. The CDR3 DNA reads as TGTGCCAGCAGGCTTAGCGGGAGTATCTCTCCGGTCCCCGTCTCCTACGAGCAGTACTTC.

The V gene is TRBV27, the J gene TRBJ2-2, with 13 nucleotides matching TRBD2. CDR1 is MNHEY, CDR2 SMNVEV, per germline (reference sequence). The J segment lost 5 bases and the V segment lost 4 bases, leaving 7 bases of the junction unmatched. The CDR3 has 17 residues. CDR3 protein: CASSSGLAGRRTGELFF. The CDR3 DNA is TGTGCCAGCAGTTCGGGACTAGCGGGACGGCGGACCGGGGAGCTGTTTTTT.

The chain employs TRBV7-9 and TRBJ1-5; 7 nucleotides match TRBD1. V was clipped by 5 bases and J by 3 bases; unmatched bases: 7. The germline gives CDR1 SEHNR, CDR2 FQNEAQ (reference sequence). This CDR3 is built from 15 residues. In DNA form, the CDR3 reads TGTGCCAGCAGCCCCGTAGGGGGCTTCAATCAGCCCCAGCATTTT. Translated, it gives CASSPVGGFNQPQHF. The full variable domain, completed using reference TRBV7-9 and TRBJ1-5, is DTGVSQNPRHKITKRGQNVTFRCDPISEHNRLYWYRQTLGQGPEFLTYFQNEAQLEKSRLLSDRFSAERPKGSFSTLEIQRTEQGDSAMYLCASSPVGGFNQPQHFGDGTRLSIL.

The chain is built from TRBV11-1 and TRBJ2-7, with D perhaps TRBD2 (5 bases). CDR1 SGHAT and CDR2 FQDESV come from the germline V gene (reference sequence). This CDR3 has 14 amino acids. V was trimmed by 6 bases and J by 5 bases, leaving 17 bases between them. DNA of the CDR3: TGTGCCAGCAGTCCGGACGGGGATCGCAACGAGCAGTACTTC. Its protein product is CASSPDGDRNEQYF.

This clone was seen just once. V gene TRBV19 combines with J gene TRBJ2-5; a possible D gene is TRBD2 (5 bases). V gave up 3 bases and J gave up 5 bases, with 16 bases separating them. Germline V gene sequence: CDR1 LNHDA, CDR2 SQIVND (reference sequence). This CDR3 spans 15 amino acids. The CDR3 sequence is CASSIRLAGGETQYF. As DNA, the CDR3 is TGTGCCAGTAGTATTCGGTTGGCGGGCGGGGAGACCCAGTACTTC. Supplemented by reference TRBV19 and TRBJ2-5, the full variable domain reads DGGITQSPKYLFRKEGQNVTLSCEQNLNHDAMYWYRQDPGQGLRLIYYSQIVNDFQKGDIAEGYSVSREKKESFPLTVTSAQKNPTAFYLCASSIRLAGGETQYFGPGTRLLVL.

V and J are TRBV30 and TRBJ1-6, with 7 bases lining up with TRBD1. V shed 0 bases and J 0 bases; nucleotides not matched to a gene: 11. CDR3 length equals 19 residues. Germline V gene data show CDR1 as GTSNPN and CDR2 as SVGIG (reference sequence). The CDR3 region is CAWSVRGQYTSSYNSPLHF. The CDR3 DNA is TGTGCCTGGAGTGTACGGGGACAGTACACAAGCTCCTATAATTCACCCCTCCACTTT. Supplemented by reference TRBV30 and TRBJ1-6, the full variable domain reads SQTIHQWPATLVQPVGSPLSLECTVEGTSNPNLYWYRQAAGRGLQLLFYSVGIGQISSEVPQNLSASRPQDRQFILSSKKLLLSDSGFYLCAWSVRGQYTSSYNSPLHFGNGTRLTVT.

The chain recombines TRBV28 with TRBJ1-4; TRBD1 might be the D (6 bases). The CDR3 is made up of 13 amino acids. Germline V gene lookup returns CDR1 MDHEN and CDR2 SYDVKM. V dropped 8 bases and J dropped 8 bases, with 15 bases sitting between them. This CDR3 is CASHRGGREKLFF. The CDR3, as DNA: TGTGCCAGCCACCGAGGGGGTCGCGAAAAACTGTTTTTT.

This rearrangement joins TRBV12-3 or TRBV12-4 to TRBJ1-1; no clear D. The CDR3 loop spans 13 amino acids. Trimming cost V 8 bases and J 5 bases, with 15 bases left between them. CDR3 DNA: TGTGCCAGCTCCCGTTCCCCGCGGACTGAAGCTTTCTTT. This codes for CASSRSPRTEAFF.

The genes are TRBV5-1 and TRBJ2-1; 10 bases agree with TRBD2. The germline V gene has CDR1 SGHRS and CDR2 YFSETQ. This CDR3 comprises 14 residues. V was clipped by 4 bases and J by 4 bases; unmatched bases: 2. CDR3 protein: CASSLAGAYNEQFF. In DNA form, the CDR3 reads TGCGCCAGCAGCCTAGCGGGAGCTTACAATGAGCAGTTCTTC.

V and J are TRBV4-2 and TRBJ1-2; D ambiguous. The V gene lost 1 base and the J gene lost 0 bases, with 9 bases spanning the gap. Germline CDR1 and CDR2: LGHNA and YNFKEQ. The CDR3 spans 15 residues. Here the CDR3 reads CASSQVTVANYGYTF. DNA of the CDR3: TGTGCCAGCAGCCAAGTAACCGTAGCTAACTATGGCTACACCTTC.

The V call is TRBV5-1, the J call TRBJ2-1; 8 nucleotides align to TRBD2. The germline CDR1 and CDR2 sequences are SGHRS and YFSETQ. Losses at the gene ends were 1 base for V and 4 bases for J; bases not matched to a gene: 19. The CDR3 consists of 20 residues. The CDR3 here is CASSLSDSGIHKGGYNEQFF. CDR3 bases: TGCGCCAGCAGCTTGAGTGATAGCGGGATCCATAAAGGCGGTTACAATGAGCAGTTCTTC.

The gene calls are TRBV10-1 and TRBJ2-7; 7 bases line up with TRBD2. The germline V gene encodes CDR1 WNHNN and CDR2 SYGVQD (reference sequence). The CDR3 contains 13 residues. V lost 11 bases and J lost 6; bases outside the gene matches: 13. The CDR3 region is CAGEGRGTCEQYF. The CDR3 coding sequence is TGCGCCGGAGAGGGGCGGGGGACCTGCGAGCAGTACTTC.

This clone has a handful of counts. The chain carries TRBV5-5 and TRBJ1-1; D uncertain. The germline gives CDR1 SGHKS, CDR2 YYEKEE (reference sequence). The CDR3 contains 15 residues. Trimming pared 5 bases from V and 0 bases from J, leaving 14 bases between. CDR3 in amino acids: CASSFAGPMNTEAFF. CDR3 nucleotide sequence: TGTGCCAGCAGTTTCGCCGGTCCAATGAACACTGAAGCTTTCTTT.

This clone was counted a single time. CDR3 loop: CASSPTGDAGSQHF. CDR3 nucleotides: TGTGCCAGCTCACCGACAGGGGATGCTGGGTCCCAGCATTTT. The gene calls are TRBV18 and TRBJ1-5; TRBD1 matches at 8 bases. The CDR3 sequence is 14 residues long. CDR1 and CDR2 (germline): KGHSH, LQKENI. The ends lost 3 bases at V and 11 bases at J; junction bases unmatched: 9. Drawing the rest from reference TRBV18 and TRBJ1-5, the complete variable domain is NAGVMQNPRHLVRRRGQEARLRCSPMKGHSHVYWYRQLPEEGLKFMVYLQKENIIDESGMPKERFSAEFPKEGPSILRIQQVVRGDSAAYFCASSPTGDAGSQHFGDGTRLSIL.

The chain couples TRBV11-2 to TRBJ2-7; TRBD1 might be the D (5 bases). CDR3 length: 14 amino acids. V lost 5 bases, J lost 0 bases, and 11 bases lay in between. From germline, CDR1 is SGHAT and CDR2 FQNNGV. This CDR3 reads CASSPDRSSYEQYF. The CDR3 bases are TGTGCCAGCAGCCCTGACAGAAGCTCCTACGAGCAGTACTTC.

The rearrangement uses TRBV9 and TRBJ2-7; 8 nucleotides align to TRBD1. V was pared by 4 bases and J by 2 bases, with 14 bases of the junction left unmatched. Germline-derived CDR1 and CDR2 are SGDLS and YYNGEE. The CDR3 is 17 residues long. For the CDR3, the DNA is TGTGCCAGCAGCTCCGGGGTGGGGGACAGGATACCCTACGAGCAGTACTTC. Its translation: CASSSGVGDRIPYEQYF.

This chain links TRBV7-2 with TRBJ2-7; 9 bases are a match to TRBD2. This CDR3 has 16 residues. V shed 1 base and J 3 bases; nucleotides not matched to a gene: 7. Germline V CDR1 and CDR2: SGHTA, FQGNSA. The CDR3 bases are TGTGCCAGCAGCTTAGGGGCGGGACTAGCTGGCTACGAGCAGTACTTC. This encodes CASSLGAGLAGYEQYF.

In its sample, this clone was seen once. The CDR3 DNA reads as TGTGCCAGCACCTCACAGCTGAACACTGAAGCTTTCTTT. Translation gives CASTSQLNTEAFF. This rearrangement joins TRBV27 to TRBJ1-1; no clear D. Trimming removed 7 bases at V and 0 bases at J, with 9 bases between. CDR3 size: 13 residues. In germline, CDR1 is MNHEY, CDR2 SMNVEV (reference sequence).

This rearrangement joins TRBV30 to TRBJ1-2; D is undetermined. This CDR3 region has 12 residues. CDR1 and CDR2 from the germline V gene are GTSNPN and SVGIG (reference sequence). V dropped 2 bases and J dropped 5 bases, with 9 bases sitting between them. CDR3 nucleotides: TGTGCCTGGAGTACGTTTGAGTATGGCTACACCTTC. Translating it yields CAWSTFEYGYTF.

This chain connects TRBV6-5 to TRBJ1-2; D possibly corresponds to TRBD1 (5 bases). V lost 7 bases and J lost 4, with 16 bases in between. Germline CDR1 reads MNHEY; CDR2 reads SVGAGI. The CDR3 runs 14 residues. The CDR3 nucleotides read TGTGCCAGCACCTCCCGGGGAGGGACCTATGGCTACACCTTC. Amino acid sequence: CASTSRGGTYGYTF.

The gene calls are TRBV27 and TRBJ1-5, with 8 bases that match TRBD1. The CDR3 sequence is 14 residues long. Looked up from germline, CDR1 is MNHEY and CDR2 is SMNVEV (reference sequence). Losses at the gene ends were 4 bases for V and 7 bases for J; bases not matched to a gene: 6. The DNA for the CDR3 is TGTGCCAGCAGTTCGGACAGGGTTCGCCAGCCCCAGCATTTT. Translation: CASSSDRVRQPQHF.

This clone was observed once. The chain joins TRBV5-1 to TRBJ2-5; possible D gene TRBD2, 5 bases. The CDR3 totals 13 residues. The germline V gene encodes CDR1 SGHRS and CDR2 YFSETQ. The ends were cut back, 5 bases at V and 1 base at J, with 9 bases in the middle. The CDR3 spells CASRQGSQETQYF. As DNA, the CDR3 is TGCGCCAGCAGACAAGGGAGCCAAGAGACCCAGTACTTC.

This chain joins TRBV12-5 and TRBJ2-7; D possibly corresponds to TRBD1 (5 bases). V dropped 6 bases and J dropped 3 bases, with 21 bases sitting between them. Germline CDR1 and CDR2: LGHNT and FRNRAP. This CDR3 has 16 amino acids. The DNA of the CDR3 is TGTGCTAGTGGGATCGACAGACGAGCATCTTACTACGAGCAGTACTTC. Translation gives CASGIDRRASYYEQYF.

The chain joins TRBV7-2 to TRBJ2-2; 11 bases are a match to TRBD2. Germline V gives CDR1 SGHTA, CDR2 FQGNSA. V gave up 5 bases and J gave up 5 bases; unmatched junction bases: 1. The CDR3 spans 14 residues. CDR3 nucleotide sequence: TGTGCCAGCAGCCCTAGCGGGAGGACCGGGGAGCTGTTTTTT. It translates to CASSPSGRTGELFF.

The rearrangement links TRBV10-3 to TRBJ2-1; 7 bases are a match to TRBD2. Germline CDR1 ENHRY, CDR2 SYGVKD. V gave up 4 bases and J gave up 6 bases; unmatched junction bases: 9. The CDR3 loop spans 15 amino acids. The CDR3 DNA sequence: TGTGCCATCAGTGGCATAGCGGGTGTGGGCAATGAGCAGTTCTTC. This translates into CAISGIAGVGNEQFF.

This clone turned up a few times. The V gene is TRBV10-1, the J gene TRBJ2-4; D may be TRBD2 (5 bases). The CDR3 length is 15 residues. Germline V gene sequence: CDR1 WNHNN, CDR2 SYGVQD (reference sequence). Trimming removed 0 bases from V and 9 bases from J, with 15 bases in between. The CDR3 reads CASSESRAPVGIQYF. CDR3 nucleotide sequence: TGCGCCAGCAGTGAGTCGAGGGCTCCCGTTGGCATTCAGTACTTC.